The 18 T cell receptor beta chains below come from one sample, sequenced in a study of T cells after yellow fever vaccination. TCRdb used MiXCR to reprocess the 5' RACE reads, holding one entry per CDR3 protein. The sample consists of 310,000 or so distinct CDR3 sequences, around 6.8% of them appearing once. Sequencing used PBMCs, obtained approximately 47 days after the first yellow fever vaccination. The receptors here all came from a man aged 18 to 30 who received the YFV17D yellow fever vaccine.

The V call is TRBV5-1, the J call TRBJ2-5; TRBD1 might be the D (6 bases). The CDR3 has 16 amino acids. Germline values: CDR1 SGHRS, CDR2 YFSETQ. V lost 4 bases and J 5 bases, leaving 21 bases between the germline ends. DNA for the CDR3: TGCGCCAGCAGCCGATCAGGGGACCCGCCCGAGGAGACCCAGTACTTC. Its translation is CASSRSGDPPEETQYF.

The DNA for the CDR3 is TGCGCCAGCAGGCAGGGGGGGAGCTCCTACAATGAGCAGTTCTTC. This gives the protein CASRQGGSSYNEQFF. The chain couples TRBV5-1 to TRBJ2-1; tentatively, D is TRBD1 or TRBD2 (7 bases each). The CDR3 has 15 residues. Germline V gene lookup returns CDR1 SGHRS and CDR2 YFSETQ. V lost 5 bases and J lost 0, with 12 bases in between. Variable domain in full (rest from reference TRBV5-1 and TRBJ2-1): KAGVTQTPRYLIKTRGQQVTLSCSPISGHRSVSWYQQTPGQGLQFLFEYFSETQRNKGNFPGRFSGRQFSNSRSEMNVSTLELGDSALYLCASRQGGSSYNEQFFGPGTRLTVL.

The genes are TRBV19 and TRBJ2-1; TRBD1 might be the D (5 bases). V shed 1 base and J shed 0 bases, with 7 bases lying between them. Germline lookup yields CDR1 LNHDA and CDR2 SQIVND (reference sequence). This CDR3 spans 15 amino acids. The CDR3 coding sequence is TGTGCCAGTAGTATAGCCAGGGCCTCCTACAATGAGCAGTTCTTC. This codes for CASSIARASYNEQFF.

The CDR3 reads CASSIGTSGGMDEQFF. The CDR3, as DNA: TGCGCCAGCAGCATTGGCACTAGCGGGGGGATGGATGAGCAGTTCTTC. This rearrangement joins TRBV4-3 to TRBJ2-1; TRBD2 agrees at 12 bases. Trimming at V came to 5 bases and at J to 8 bases, leaving 10 bases not matched to a gene. The CDR3 is 16 amino acids. CDR1 LGHNA and CDR2 YSLEER come from the germline V gene.

The genes are TRBV6-6 and TRBJ1-6, with D uncertain. The CDR3 spans 13 residues. The V end lost 4 bases, the J end lost 11 bases, and 12 bases lay between the germline ends. Germline loops: CDR1 MNHNY, CDR2 SVGAGI (reference sequence). The CDR3 is CASSLRQAPPLHF. The CDR3 DNA sequence: TGTGCCAGCAGTTTGCGGCAGGCGCCACCCCTCCACTTT.

About this clonotype itself: A read error may be the cause here, since a much bigger clone is one base away. The chain has TRBV20-1 and TRBJ2-3; 7 positions agree with TRBD2. The CDR3 loop spans 15 amino acids. CDR1 is DFQATT, CDR2 SNEGSKA, per germline (reference sequence). V gave up 8 bases and J gave up 1 base; unmatched junction bases: 12. Here the CDR3 reads CSSLSLAHRTDTQYF. Here the CDR3 DNA reads TGCAGTTCCCTTTCACTAGCGCACCGCACAGATACGCAGTATTTT.

The J gene is TRBJ2-1, the V gene TRBV5-1; the D is unclear. CDR1 SGHRS and CDR2 YFSETQ come from the germline V gene. CDR3 length: 13 amino acids. V was shortened by 6 bases and J by 0 bases, with 7 bases between the two germline ends. CDR3 loop: CASMADSYNEQFF. The CDR3 DNA reads TGCGCCAGCATGGCTGACTCCTACAATGAGCAGTTCTTC.

This clonotype was found many times. The chain links TRBV20-1 to TRBJ2-2; no definite D call. This CDR3 region has 13 residues. CDR1 is DFQATT, CDR2 SNEGSKA, per germline (reference sequence). Trimming left V 5 bases short and J 1 base short, with 8 bases between. CDR3 DNA sequence: TGCAGTGCTGGCAGACTGAACACCGGGGAGCTGTTTTTT. Translated: CSAGRLNTGELFF.

This clonotype appeared a few times. CDR3 in amino acids: CASRTTNTEAFF. The CDR3 DNA reads TGCGCCAGCAGGACCACTAACACTGAAGCTTTCTTT. The chain uses TRBV5-1 and TRBJ1-1; D unclear. The CDR3 runs to 12 residues. Trimming removed 5 bases from V and 2 bases from J, with 7 bases in between. Germline CDR1 is SGHRS and CDR2 is YFSETQ.

The chain is built from TRBV9 and TRBJ2-1; 7 nucleotides line up with TRBD1. Germline CDR1 SGDLS, CDR2 YYNGEE. CDR3 length: 12 amino acids. The V and J ends lost 0 bases and 9 bases, in that order; junction bases with no gene match: 0. This chain's CDR3 is CASSVDRGEQFF. DNA for the CDR3: TGTGCCAGCAGCGTAGACAGGGGTGAGCAGTTCTTC.

V and J are TRBV14 and TRBJ2-7; D uncertain. The CDR3 sequence is 14 residues long. Germline lookup yields CDR1 SGHDN and CDR2 FVKESK. The V gene lost 1 base and the J gene lost 0 bases, with 7 bases spanning the gap. The CDR3, as DNA: TGTGCCAGCAGCCAAGTTTCTGGCTCCTACGAGCAGTACTTC. The encoded protein is CASSQVSGSYEQYF.

This clonotype was counted between two and nine times. The chain couples TRBV12-3 or TRBV12-4 to TRBJ2-5; 9 nucleotides agree with TRBD2. J gave up 2 bases and V 3 bases, and 10 bases lay outside the gene matches. The CDR3 extends over 17 amino acids. CDR3 residues: CASSFPSGGPPQETQYF. CDR3 nucleotide sequence: TGTGCCAGCAGTTTTCCAAGCGGGGGGCCACCTCAAGAGACCCAGTACTTC.

DNA for the CDR3: TGTGCCAGCAGTGAACTTGGGGGACAGGGCCACCGTCCCGACTACGAGCAGTACTTC. It is translated as CASSELGGQGHRPDYEQYF. V usage is TRBV2 and J usage is TRBJ2-7; TRBD1 agrees at 9 bases. The CDR3 is 19 residues long. With 2 bases clipped from V and 3 bases from J, the junction kept 17 bases outside the gene matches. Germline CDR1 reads SNHLY; CDR2 reads FYNNEI.

In this sample, this clonotype turned up many times. This chain uses TRBV20-1 with TRBJ2-3, with D unresolved. This CDR3 region has 15 residues. The ends were cut back, 0 bases at V and 1 base at J, with 11 bases in the middle. Looked up from germline, CDR1 is DFQATT and CDR2 is SNEGSKA (reference sequence). As DNA, the CDR3 is TGCAGTGCTAGAGACCCCGTTCGAGGCACAGATACGCAGTATTTT. The encoded protein is CSARDPVRGTDTQYF.

This chain uses TRBV7-2 with TRBJ2-4; D perhaps matches TRBD2 (5 bases). Germline CDR1 reads SGHTA; CDR2 reads FQGNSA. The CDR3 consists of 16 residues. V was trimmed by 5 bases and J by 0 bases, leaving 14 bases between them. As DNA, the CDR3 is TGTGCCAGCAGCCCCGGGATTCTTTTAGCCAAAAACATTCAGTACTTC. Encoded protein: CASSPGILLAKNIQYF.

The rearrangement joins TRBV7-3 to TRBJ2-1; D is possibly TRBD2 (7 bases). V was cut by 5 bases and J by 0 bases, with 14 bases left in between. The CDR3 has 16 amino acids. Germline V gene sequence: CDR1 SGHTA, CDR2 FQGTGA. CDR3 bases: TGTGCCAGCAGCGCCCGAGGGGGGGCCTCCTACAATGAGCAGTTCTTC. This codes for CASSARGGASYNEQFF. Variable domain in full (rest from reference TRBV7-3 and TRBJ2-1): GAGVSQTPSNKVTEKGKYVELRCDPISGHTALYWYRQSLGQGPEFLIYFQGTGAADDSGLPNDRFFAVRPEGSVSTLKIQRTERGDSAVYLCASSARGGASYNEQFFGPGTRLTVL.

This clonotype was recorded many times. The V and J genes are TRBV27 and TRBJ2-1, with 10 bases aligning to TRBD2. The V segment lost 5 bases and the J segment 3 bases; nucleotides outside the gene matches: 10. The CDR3 has 17 residues. Germline CDR1 is MNHEY and CDR2 is SMNVEV (reference sequence). CDR3 amino acids: CASSPPKAGGHYNEQFF. Written as DNA, the CDR3 is TGTGCCAGCAGTCCCCCAAAAGCGGGGGGGCACTACAATGAGCAGTTCTTC.

This clonotype came up once. The chain joins TRBV9 to TRBJ2-1, with 16 bases that match TRBD2. Unmatched junction bases numbered 6, after V lost 3 bases and J lost 0 bases. CDR3 length equals 19 residues. CDR1 and CDR2 (germline): SGDLS, YYNGEE. The CDR3 DNA is TGTGCCAGCAGCGGATCCGGGACTAGCGGGGGGGCCTCCTACAATGAGCAGTTCTTC. This codes for CASSGSGTSGGASYNEQFF. The full variable domain, in which reference TRBV9 and TRBJ2-1 provide the parts outside the CDR3, is DSGVTQTPKHLITATGQRVTLRCSPRSGDLSVYWYQQSLDQGLQFLIQYYNGEERAKGNILERFSAQQFPDLHSELNLSSLELGDSALYFCASSGSGTSGGASYNEQFFGPGTRLTVL.